This T cell receptor beta chain was captured by sequencing in a study of CD8 T cells in Susac syndrome. The CDR3 is 13 amino acids. CDR1 MDHEN and CDR2 SYDVKM come from the germline V gene. V gave up 3 bases and J gave up 2 bases, with 7 bases separating them. The healthy controls were matched to patients by age and sex. Reverse transcription used roughly 0.5 to 1 ug RNA and random hexamers. TCRdb fed the immunoSEQ multiplex PCR reads into MiXCR, producing one record per CDR3 protein. Of 55,000 to 70,000 distinct CDR3 sequences in the sample, over 90% were seen once. This TCR derives from a human donor in good health. The chain is built from TRBV28 and TRBJ2-5, with D hard to call. The material sequenced was CD8+ T cells from PBMCs. The DNA for the CDR3 is TGTGCCAGCAGTTTTTCAGAGCAAGAGACCCAGTACTTC. This translates into CASSFSEQETQYF.